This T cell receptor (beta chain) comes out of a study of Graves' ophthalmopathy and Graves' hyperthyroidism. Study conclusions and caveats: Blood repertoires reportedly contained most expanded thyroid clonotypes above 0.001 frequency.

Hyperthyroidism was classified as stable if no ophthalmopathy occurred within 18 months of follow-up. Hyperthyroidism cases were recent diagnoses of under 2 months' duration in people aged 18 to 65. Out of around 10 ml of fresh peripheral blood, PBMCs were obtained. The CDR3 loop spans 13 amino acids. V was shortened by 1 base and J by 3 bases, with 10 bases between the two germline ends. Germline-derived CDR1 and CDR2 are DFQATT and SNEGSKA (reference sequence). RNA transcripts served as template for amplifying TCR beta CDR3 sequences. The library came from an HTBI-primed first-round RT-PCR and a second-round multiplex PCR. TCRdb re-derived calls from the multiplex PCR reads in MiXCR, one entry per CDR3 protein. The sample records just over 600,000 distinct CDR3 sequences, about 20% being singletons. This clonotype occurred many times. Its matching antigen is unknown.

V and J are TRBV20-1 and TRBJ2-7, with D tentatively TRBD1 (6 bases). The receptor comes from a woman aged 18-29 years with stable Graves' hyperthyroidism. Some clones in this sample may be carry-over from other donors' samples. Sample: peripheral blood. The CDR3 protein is CSARGQANYEQYF. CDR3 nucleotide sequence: TGCAGTGCTAGAGGACAGGCCAACTACGAGCAGTACTTC.